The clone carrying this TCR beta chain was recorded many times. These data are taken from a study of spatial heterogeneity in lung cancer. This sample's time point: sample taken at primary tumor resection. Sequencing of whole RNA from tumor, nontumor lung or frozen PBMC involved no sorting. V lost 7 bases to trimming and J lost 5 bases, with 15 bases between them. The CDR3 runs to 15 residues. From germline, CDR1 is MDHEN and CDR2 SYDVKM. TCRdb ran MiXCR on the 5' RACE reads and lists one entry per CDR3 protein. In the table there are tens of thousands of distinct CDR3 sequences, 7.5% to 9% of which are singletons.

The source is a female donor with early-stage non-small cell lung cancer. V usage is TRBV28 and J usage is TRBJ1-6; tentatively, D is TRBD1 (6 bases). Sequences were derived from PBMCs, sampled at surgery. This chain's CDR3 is CASTSQGGNNSPLHF. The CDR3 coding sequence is TGTGCCAGCACCTCACAGGGAGGGAATAATTCACCCCTCCACTTT.